The T cell receptor (beta chain) described here comes from a study of chemoradiotherapy in HPV16-positive cancers. Only in-frame clones appear in the TCRdb table, and some are missing; sequencing was by immunoSEQ multiplex PCR. Of more than 10,000 clones in the sample, 77% were seen once. CDR1 and CDR2 (germline): MNHNY, SVGAGI (reference sequence). V was pared by 6 bases and J by 1 base, with 12 bases between. This CDR3 spans 14 amino acids. This chain joins TRBV6-6 and TRBJ1-1, with D possibly being TRBD1 (5 bases). Specimen collection occurred from a patient who underwent chemoradiotherapy. This sequence originates from a human donor with HPV-associated anogenital cancer. The CDR3 DNA sequence: TGTGCCAGCAGGGCGGGACTTTGGAACACTGAAGCTTTCTTT. Amino acids: CASRAGLWNTEAFF.